The entry that follows covers one TCR beta chain sequence. Its antigen specificity is not known. Within one base of it there is no much larger clone, and no base qualities were kept. V lost 6 bases and J lost 0 bases; the stretch between them is 10 bases long. The germline V gene gives CDR1 as SGHNT and CDR2 as YENEEA. The CDR3 numbers 14 residues from cysteine through phenylalanine. Here the CDR3 DNA is all that survives: 42 bases in frame from base 1. The collaborating institutions used their own protocols to collect whole blood in K2EDTA tubes. For TCRbeta analysis, collaborators shipped samples as frozen whole blood, isolated PBMCs, or DNA extracted from either of those sample types. TCRbeta CDR3 regions were amplified from genomic DNA by means of the immunoSEQ Assay, a bias-controlled multiplex PCR. Concerning the study's data processing: The number of nucleated cells in each sample was estimated from the amplification of reference gene primers within the assay. To quantify the absolute abundance of each unique TCRbeta CDR3 rearrangement, sequence reads were collapsed and filtered. Productive Simpson clonality was computed per sample as the square root of Simpson's diversity index over productive rearrangements. Imported from immuneACCESS, the table was reduced by TCRdb to in-frame sequences with V and J called. These copies leave out some clones; in studies compared against another copy, an unresolved V gene accounts for under half, and the cause of the remainder is not known. V, J and clone size are those of that table, while D and trimming were read from the DNA. This sample has 95,000 to 150,000 clones in its table, and roughly four fifths of those were observed once. Together, the top ten hold approximately 5% of the sample.

The data were taken from a study of blood T cell repertoires in COVID-19 (TCRdb year 2020). Regarding the study in general: The collaborator samples originated in the United States, Italy and Spain and spanned the acute and convalescent phases of COVID-19. The material from the prospective study consisted of cDNA or gDNA derived from T cells, B-cell-depleted T cells, or PBMCs. The dataset comprised deeply sampled blood TCRbeta repertoires from subjects exposed to, actively infected with, or recovered from COVID-19. A freely available public database, intended as a resource for researchers studying the immune response to SARS-CoV-2, is where the repertoires were released. Samples came from the ongoing ImmuneRACE study (first 160 participants) plus 1,254 subjects from 6 global collaborators. A de-identified subject ID, COVID-19 status, age in years and sex were almost always included in the sample metadata. Where HLA class I and class II types were available, the types were taken from metadata supplied by the sample provider, not from assay-based typing. Overall study outcomes, separate from this receptor: The amount of clinical and demographic metadata varied by source and participant and was provided uncurated.

The rearranged chain carries TRBV11-3 and TRBJ2-3; TRBD2 is a weak D gene call, 5 bases matching. The sample consisted of peripheral blood. This sequence originates from a woman in her sixties or seventies with acute or convalescent COVID-19. The DNA sequence follows: TGTGCCAGCAGGCCCGGGATCAGCACAGATACGCAGTATTTT. Translation gives CASRPGISTDTQYF. Reference TRBV11-3 and TRBJ2-3 proteins supply the regions before and after the CDR3; the full variable domain is: EAGVVQSPRYKIIEKKQPVAFWCNPISGHNTLYWYLQNLGQGPELLIRYENEEAVDDSQLPKDRFSAERLKGVDSTLKIQPAELGDSAVYLCASRPGISTDTQYFGPGTRLTVL.